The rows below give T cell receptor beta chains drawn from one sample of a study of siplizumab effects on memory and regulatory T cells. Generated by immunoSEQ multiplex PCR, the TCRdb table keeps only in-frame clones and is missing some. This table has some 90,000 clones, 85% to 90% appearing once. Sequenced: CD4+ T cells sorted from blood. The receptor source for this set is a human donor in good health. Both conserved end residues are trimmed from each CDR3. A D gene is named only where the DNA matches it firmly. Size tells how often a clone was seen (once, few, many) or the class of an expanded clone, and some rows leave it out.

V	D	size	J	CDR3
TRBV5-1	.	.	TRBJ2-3	ASSLGLTASTDTQY
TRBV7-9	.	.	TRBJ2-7	ASSPGGISYEQY
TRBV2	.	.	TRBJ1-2	ASRRGEEGYGYT
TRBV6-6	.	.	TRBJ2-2	ATRDTTNTGELF
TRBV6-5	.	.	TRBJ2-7	ASSYSGSVNPGEQY
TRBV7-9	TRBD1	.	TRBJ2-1	ASMRGLSYNEQF
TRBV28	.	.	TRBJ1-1	ASSSLTGGDTEAF
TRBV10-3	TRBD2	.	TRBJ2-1	AISEPRGTSVGEQF
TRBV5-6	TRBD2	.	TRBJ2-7	ASSLGASGATLIYEQY
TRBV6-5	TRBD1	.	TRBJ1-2	ASSAQGNYGYT
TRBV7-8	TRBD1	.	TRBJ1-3	ASSGQGGGNTIY
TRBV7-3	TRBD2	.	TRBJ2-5	ASSLNGLAGYQETQY
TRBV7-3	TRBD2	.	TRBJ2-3	ASSWTSGSTDTQY
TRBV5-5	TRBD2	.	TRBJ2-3	ASSFGTSGKGDTQY
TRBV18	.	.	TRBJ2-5	ASSPMDRQETQY
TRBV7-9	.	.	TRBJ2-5	ASSLGGQTETQY
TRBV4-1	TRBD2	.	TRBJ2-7	ASSTGLAGPYEQY
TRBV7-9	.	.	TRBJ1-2	ASSPSRQDLGYGYT
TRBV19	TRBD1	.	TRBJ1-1	ASSTTGGNTEAF
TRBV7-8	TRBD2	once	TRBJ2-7	ASYPGTSGYYEQY
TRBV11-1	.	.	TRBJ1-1	ASSQTRGREAF
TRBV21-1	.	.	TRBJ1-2	ASSPPVGPDGYT
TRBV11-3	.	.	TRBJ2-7	ASSRGRGTYEQY
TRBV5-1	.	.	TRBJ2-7	ASSFGYSYEQY
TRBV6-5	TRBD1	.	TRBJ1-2	ASSRSGTAEGYT
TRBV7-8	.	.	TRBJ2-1	ASSKNRDARYNEQF
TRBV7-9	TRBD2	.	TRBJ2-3	ASSPQAGGDTQY
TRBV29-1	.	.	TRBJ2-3	SVEQNRDQQY
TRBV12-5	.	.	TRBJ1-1	ASGLTEAF
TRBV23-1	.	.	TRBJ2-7	ASSQLYRDFYEQY
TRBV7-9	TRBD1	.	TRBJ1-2	ASSLVGTGVGYT
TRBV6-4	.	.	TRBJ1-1	ASSKEGEAEAF
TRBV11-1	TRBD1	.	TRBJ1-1	ASSTGQVTEAF
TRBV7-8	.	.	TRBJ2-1	ASRNSNEQF
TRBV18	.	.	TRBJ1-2	ASSPGTNYGYT
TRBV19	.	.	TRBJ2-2	ASSLRRRNTGELF
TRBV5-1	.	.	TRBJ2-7	ASSLLGDEQY
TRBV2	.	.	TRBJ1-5	ASSERGSNQPQH
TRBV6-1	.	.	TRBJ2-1	ASSEYWASSYTQF
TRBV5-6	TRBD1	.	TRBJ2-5	ATGDRGSGTQY
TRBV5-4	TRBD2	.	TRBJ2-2	ASSLTELAGVTGELF
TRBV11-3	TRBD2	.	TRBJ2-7	ASSPWTSDSYEQY
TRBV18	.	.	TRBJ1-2	ASSLAQAYGYT
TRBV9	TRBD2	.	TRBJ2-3	ASSAGVATDTQY
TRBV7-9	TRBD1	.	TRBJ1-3	ASSTTGVRNTIY
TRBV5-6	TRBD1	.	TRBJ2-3	ASSVHRDRVLDTQY
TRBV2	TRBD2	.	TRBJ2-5	ASSEFGTSGRTQQETQY
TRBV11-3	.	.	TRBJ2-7	ASSLGASNSYEQY
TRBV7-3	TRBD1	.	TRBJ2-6	ASSFDRAGANVLT
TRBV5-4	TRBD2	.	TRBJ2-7	ASSQERTRESGEQY
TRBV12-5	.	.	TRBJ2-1	ASGLPKGLGEGLNEQF
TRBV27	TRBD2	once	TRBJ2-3	ASSLTSGTDTQY
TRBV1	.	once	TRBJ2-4	TSSRTGQVEY
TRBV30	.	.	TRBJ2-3	AWSGQGTDTQY
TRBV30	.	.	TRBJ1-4	AWSVFGGRGKLF